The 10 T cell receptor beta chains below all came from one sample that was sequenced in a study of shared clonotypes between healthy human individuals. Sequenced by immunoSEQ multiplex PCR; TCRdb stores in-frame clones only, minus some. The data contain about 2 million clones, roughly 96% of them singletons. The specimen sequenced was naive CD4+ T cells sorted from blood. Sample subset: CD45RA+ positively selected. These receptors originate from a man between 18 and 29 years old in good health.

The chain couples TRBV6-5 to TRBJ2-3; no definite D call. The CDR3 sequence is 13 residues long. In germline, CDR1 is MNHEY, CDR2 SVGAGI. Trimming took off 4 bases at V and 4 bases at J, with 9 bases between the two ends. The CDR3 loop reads CASSSPPPDTQYF. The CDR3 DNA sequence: TGTGCCAGCAGTTCCCCTCCTCCAGATACGCAGTATTTT.

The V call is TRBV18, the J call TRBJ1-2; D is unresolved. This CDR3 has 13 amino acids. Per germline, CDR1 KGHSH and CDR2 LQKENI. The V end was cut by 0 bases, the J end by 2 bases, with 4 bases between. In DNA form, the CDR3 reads TGTGCCAGCTCACCACCCATGAACTATGGCTACACCTTC. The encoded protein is CASSPPMNYGYTF.

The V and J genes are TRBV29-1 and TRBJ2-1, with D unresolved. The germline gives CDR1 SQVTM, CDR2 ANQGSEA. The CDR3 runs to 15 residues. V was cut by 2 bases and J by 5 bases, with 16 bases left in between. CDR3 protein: CSVERQLLNNNEQFF. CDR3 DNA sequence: TGCAGCGTTGAAAGGCAGCTCCTCAACAACAATGAGCAGTTCTTC.

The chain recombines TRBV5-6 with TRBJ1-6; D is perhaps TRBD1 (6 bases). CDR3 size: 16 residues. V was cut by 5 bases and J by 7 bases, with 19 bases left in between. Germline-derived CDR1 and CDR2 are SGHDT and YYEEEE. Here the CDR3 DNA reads TGTGCCAGCAGTCCCATCGGACAGTACCTAAATTCACCCCTCCACTTT. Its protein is CASSPIGQYLNSPLHF. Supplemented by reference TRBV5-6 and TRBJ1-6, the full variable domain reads DAGVTQSPTHLIKTRGQQVTLRCSPKSGHDTVSWYQQALGQGPQFIFQYYEEEERQRGNFPDRFSGHQFPNYSSELNVNALLLGDSALYLCASSPIGQYLNSPLHFGNGTRLTVT.

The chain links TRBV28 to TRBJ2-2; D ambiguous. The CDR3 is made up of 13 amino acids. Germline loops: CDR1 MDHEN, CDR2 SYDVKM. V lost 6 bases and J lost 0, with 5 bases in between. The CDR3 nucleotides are TGTGCCAGCAGCTGGGCGAACACCGGGGAGCTGTTTTTT. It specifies CASSWANTGELFF.

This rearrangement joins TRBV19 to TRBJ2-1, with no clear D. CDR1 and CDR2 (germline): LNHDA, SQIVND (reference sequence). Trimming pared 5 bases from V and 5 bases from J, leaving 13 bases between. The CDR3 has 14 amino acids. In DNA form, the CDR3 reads TGTGCCAGTAGTCCCCTCTACCTAGACAATGAGCAGTTCTTC. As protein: CASSPLYLDNEQFF.

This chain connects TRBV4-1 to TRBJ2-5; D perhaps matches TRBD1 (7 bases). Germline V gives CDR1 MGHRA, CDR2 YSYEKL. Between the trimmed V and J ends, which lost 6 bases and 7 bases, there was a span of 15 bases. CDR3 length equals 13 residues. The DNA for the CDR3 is TGCGCCAGCAGAGACAGGGCCGGGGGGACCCAGTACTTC. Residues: CASRDRAGGTQYF.

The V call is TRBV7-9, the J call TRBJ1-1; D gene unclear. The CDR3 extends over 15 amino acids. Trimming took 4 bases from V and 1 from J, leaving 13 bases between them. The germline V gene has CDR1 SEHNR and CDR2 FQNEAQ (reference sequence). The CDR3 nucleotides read TGTGCCAGCAGCTCTAGCCCCGGCGGGAACACTGAAGCTTTCTTT. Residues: CASSSSPGGNTEAFF.

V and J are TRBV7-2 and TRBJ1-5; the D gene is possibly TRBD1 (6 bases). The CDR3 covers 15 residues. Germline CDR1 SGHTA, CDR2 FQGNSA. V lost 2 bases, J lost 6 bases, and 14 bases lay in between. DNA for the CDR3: TGTGCCAGCAGCTTAATGGCGGGGGCTCGTCAGCCCCAGCATTTT. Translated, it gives CASSLMAGARQPQHF.

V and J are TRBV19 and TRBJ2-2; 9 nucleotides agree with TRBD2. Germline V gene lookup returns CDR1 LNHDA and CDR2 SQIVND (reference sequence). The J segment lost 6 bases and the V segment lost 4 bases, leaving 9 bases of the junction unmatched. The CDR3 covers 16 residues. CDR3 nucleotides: TGTGCCAGTAGTACTCTAGCGGGAATTCTCTCCGGGGAGCTGTTTTTT. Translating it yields CASSTLAGILSGELFF.